These 8 T cell receptor beta chains share one sample of origin, sequenced in a study of identical twins. TCRdb reprocessed the 5' RACE reads with MiXCR, giving one entry per CDR3 protein. The table has hundreds of thousands of distinct CDR3 sequences, around 7.5% seen once. This sample also belongs to another study, concerning yellow fever vaccine responses in identical twins.

The source material was PBMCs. The receptors shown here come from a woman aged 18-29 years in good health.

The chain carries TRBV2 and TRBJ2-3; D is unclear. The CDR3 covers 15 residues. V dropped 0 bases and J dropped 2 bases, with 9 bases sitting between them. Germline V gene data show CDR1 as SNHLY and CDR2 as FYNNEI. The DNA for the CDR3 is TGTGCCAGCAGTGAAGCCGCGCGGTCCACAGATACGCAGTATTTT. As protein: CASSEAARSTDTQYF.

This clonotype occurred a few times. The CDR3 here is CASSLESGAYYEQYF. The CDR3 nucleotides are TGCGCCAGCAGCTTGGAATCCGGGGCCTACTACGAGCAGTACTTC. The chain employs TRBV5-1 and TRBJ2-7; D may be TRBD1 or TRBD2 (5 bases each). V lost 0 bases to trimming and J lost 3 bases, with 13 bases between them. This CDR3 contains 15 residues. Germline V gene sequence: CDR1 SGHRS, CDR2 YFSETQ. Based on the CDR3 plus reference TRBV5-1 and TRBJ2-7, the full variable domain is KAGVTQTPRYLIKTRGQQVTLSCSPISGHRSVSWYQQTPGQGLQFLFEYFSETQRNKGNFPGRFSGRQFSNSRSEMNVSTLELGDSALYLCASSLESGAYYEQYFGPGTRLTVT.

This clonotype was detected ten times or more. This chain connects TRBV29-1 to TRBJ2-7; 11 nucleotides agree with TRBD2. The CDR3 loop spans 14 amino acids. The germline gives CDR1 SQVTM, CDR2 ANQGSEA. Trimming removed 7 bases from V and 0 bases from J; junction bases left unmatched: 5. The DNA for the CDR3 is TGCAGCGCCAGACTAGCGGGGATCTCCTACGAGCAGTACTTC. It yields the protein CSARLAGISYEQYF.

This clonotype was seen more than once but under ten times. The rearrangement uses TRBV27 and TRBJ2-3; TRBD2 agrees at 12 bases. The CDR3 has 15 amino acids. Germline lookup yields CDR1 MNHEY and CDR2 SMNVEV (reference sequence). V lost 5 bases, J lost 5 bases, and 5 bases stayed unmatched. The CDR3 DNA sequence: TGTGCCAGCAGTCCCAGGACTAGCGGGATAGATACGCAGTATTTT. Its translation is CASSPRTSGIDTQYF.

There are many counts of this clonotype. V usage is TRBV29-1 and J usage is TRBJ2-5, with D possibly TRBD1 on 7 matching bases. The length of the CDR3 is 15 residues. With 5 bases removed from V and 2 bases from J, the gap between germline ends came to 18 bases. Germline loops: CDR1 SQVTM, CDR2 ANQGSEA. In nucleotides, the CDR3 is TGCAGCGTTAAAGGAGGGACAGCAATTCAAGAGACCCAGTACTTC. It codes for CSVKGGTAIQETQYF.

The chain has TRBV7-9 and TRBJ2-3; D call uncertain. V lost 3 bases and J 4 bases, leaving 11 bases between the germline ends. CDR1 is SEHNR, CDR2 FQNEAQ, per germline (reference sequence). The CDR3 spans 14 residues. The DNA of the CDR3 is TGTGCCAGCAGCTTTGGGGTGCACTCAGATACGCAGTATTTT. Translation gives CASSFGVHSDTQYF.

This clonotype showed up just a few times. This chain connects TRBV20-1 to TRBJ2-1, with D tentatively TRBD1 or TRBD2 (5 bases each). The CDR3 consists of 12 residues. V was trimmed by 1 base and J by 9 bases, leaving 10 bases between them. The germline V gene encodes CDR1 DFQATT and CDR2 SNEGSKA (reference sequence). Here the CDR3 reads CSARGGGIEQFF. CDR3 nucleotides: TGCAGTGCTAGAGGTGGGGGTATTGAGCAGTTCTTC.

This clonotype came up many times. The chain combines TRBV27 with TRBJ2-6; D not certain. From germline, CDR1 is MNHEY and CDR2 SMNVEV (reference sequence). V lost 4 bases and J lost 0, with 4 bases in between. The CDR3 totals 14 residues. The CDR3 sequence is CASSSVSGANVLTF. The CDR3 DNA is TGTGCCAGCAGTTCGGTCTCTGGGGCCAACGTCCTGACTTTC.